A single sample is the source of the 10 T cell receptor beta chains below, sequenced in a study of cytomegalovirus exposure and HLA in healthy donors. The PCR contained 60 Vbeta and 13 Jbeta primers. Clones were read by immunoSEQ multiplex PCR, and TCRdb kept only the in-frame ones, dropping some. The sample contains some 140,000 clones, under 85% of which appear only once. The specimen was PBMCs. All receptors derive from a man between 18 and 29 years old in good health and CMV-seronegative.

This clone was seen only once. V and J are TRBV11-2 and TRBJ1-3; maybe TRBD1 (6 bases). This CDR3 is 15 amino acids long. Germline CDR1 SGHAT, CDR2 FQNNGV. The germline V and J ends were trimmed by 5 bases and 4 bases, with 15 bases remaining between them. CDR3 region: CASSPLGARGNTIYF. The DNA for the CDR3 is TGTGCCAGCAGCCCCTTGGGGGCGCGAGGAAACACCATATATTTT. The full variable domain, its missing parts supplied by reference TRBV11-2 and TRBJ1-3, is EAGVAQSPRYKIIEKRQSVAFWCNPISGHATLYWYQQILGQGPKLLIQFQNNGVVDDSQLPKDRFSAERLKGVDSTLKIQPAKLEDSAVYLCASSPLGARGNTIYFGEGSWLTVV.

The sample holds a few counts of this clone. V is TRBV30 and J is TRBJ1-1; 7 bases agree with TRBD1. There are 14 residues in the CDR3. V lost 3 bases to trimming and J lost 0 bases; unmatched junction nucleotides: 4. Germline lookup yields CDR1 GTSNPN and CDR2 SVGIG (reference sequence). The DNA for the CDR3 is TGTGCCTGGAGCCCGACAGGGCTGAACACTGAAGCTTTCTTT. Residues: CAWSPTGLNTEAFF.

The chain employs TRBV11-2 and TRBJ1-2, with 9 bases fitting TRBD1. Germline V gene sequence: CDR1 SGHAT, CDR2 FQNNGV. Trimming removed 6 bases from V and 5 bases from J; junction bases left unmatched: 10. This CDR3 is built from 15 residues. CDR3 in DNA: TGTGCCAGCAGTCCGGGACAGGGTCTCTATTATGGCTACACCTTC. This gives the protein CASSPGQGLYYGYTF.

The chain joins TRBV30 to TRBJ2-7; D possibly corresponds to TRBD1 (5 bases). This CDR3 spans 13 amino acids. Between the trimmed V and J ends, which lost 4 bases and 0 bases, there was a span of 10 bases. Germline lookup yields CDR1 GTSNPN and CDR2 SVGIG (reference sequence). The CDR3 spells CAWNYRSSYEQYF. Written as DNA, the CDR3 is TGTGCCTGGAATTACAGGAGCTCCTACGAGCAGTACTTC.

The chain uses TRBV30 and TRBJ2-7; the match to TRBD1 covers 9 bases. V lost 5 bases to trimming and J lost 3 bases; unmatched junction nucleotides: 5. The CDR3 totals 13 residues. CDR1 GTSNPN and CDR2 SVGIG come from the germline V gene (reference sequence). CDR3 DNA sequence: TGTGCCTGGCATCCGGGACAGGGCTACGAGCAGTACTTC. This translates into CAWHPGQGYEQYF.

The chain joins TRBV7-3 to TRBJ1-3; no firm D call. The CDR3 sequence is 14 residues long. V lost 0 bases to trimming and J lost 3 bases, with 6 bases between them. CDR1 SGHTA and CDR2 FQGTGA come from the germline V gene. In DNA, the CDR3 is TGTGCCAGCAGCTTAACGGGCAGTGGAAACACCATATATTTT. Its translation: CASSLTGSGNTIYF.

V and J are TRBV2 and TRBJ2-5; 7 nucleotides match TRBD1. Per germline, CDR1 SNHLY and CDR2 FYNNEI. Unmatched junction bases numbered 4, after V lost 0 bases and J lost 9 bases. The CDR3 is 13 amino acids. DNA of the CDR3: TGTGCCAGCAGTGAAGCGCACCAGGGGGCCCAGTACTTC. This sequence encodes CASSEAHQGAQYF. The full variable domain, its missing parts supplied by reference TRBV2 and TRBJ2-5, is EPEVTQTPSHQVTQMGQEVILRCVPISNHLYFYWYRQILGQKVEFLVSFYNNEISEKSEIFDDQFSVERPDGSNFTLKIRSTKLEDSAMYFCASSEAHQGAQYFGPGTRLLVL.

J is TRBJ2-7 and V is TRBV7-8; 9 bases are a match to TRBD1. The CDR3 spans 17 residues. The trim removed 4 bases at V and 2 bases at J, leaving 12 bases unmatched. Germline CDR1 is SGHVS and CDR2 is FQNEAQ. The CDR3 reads CASSSPPPGQGTYEQYF. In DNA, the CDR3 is TGTGCCAGCAGCTCCCCTCCCCCGGGACAGGGAACCTACGAGCAGTACTTC.

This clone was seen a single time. CDR3 sequence: CASHTVTGSYEQYF. For the CDR3, the DNA is TGCGCCAGCCATACAGTTACAGGCTCCTACGAGCAGTACTTC. V and J are TRBV5-1 and TRBJ2-7; TRBD1 might be the D (5 bases). The CDR3 extends over 14 amino acids. Germline CDR1 reads SGHRS; CDR2 reads YFSETQ. V dropped 7 bases and J dropped 0 bases, with 14 bases sitting between them.

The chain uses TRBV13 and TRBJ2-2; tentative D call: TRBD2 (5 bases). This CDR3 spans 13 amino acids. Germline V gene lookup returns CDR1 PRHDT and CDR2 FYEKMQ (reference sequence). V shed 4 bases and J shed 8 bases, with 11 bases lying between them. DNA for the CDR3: TGTGCCAGCAGCTCCAGAGGGAAGGGGGAGCTGTTTTTT. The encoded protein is CASSSRGKGELFF.